This T cell receptor beta chain originates from a study of T-cell reconstitution after alpha-beta-depleted transplantation in children. Unique molecular identifiers were incorporated into the prepared TCRbeta library. TCRdb recomputed calls from the PCR reads with MiXCR, one row per CDR3 protein. In the table there are 400,000 to 500,000 distinct CDR3 sequences, roughly a tenth of which are singletons. The CDR3 consists of 13 residues. V was pared by 3 bases and J by 9 bases, with 12 bases between. The source of this sequence is a human donor who donated a stem cell graft to a child with acute myeloid leukemia. This sequence joins TRBV12-3 or TRBV12-4 and TRBJ2-1; no clear D. This material consisted of PBMCs from the stem cell graft donor, taken from the stem cell graft. CDR3 nucleotide sequence: TGTGCCAGCAGTTTTTTAACATTTCCTGAGCAGTTCTTC. This codes for CASSFLTFPEQFF.